Included here is one T cell receptor (beta chain) sequence, with context. Its antigen is unidentified. Time point specified: patch test 3, about 24 weeks after DPC sensitization. Documented treatment: therapeutic diphenylcyclopropenone sensitization with weekly scalp DPC. The data derive from a study of human T cells and chemical hapten exposure. Study overall: Small pooled library volume differences chiefly drove per-sample TCR yield variation. Whole-study results and caveats: Unchanged with DPC sensitization were TCRs above 1 in 1000 frequency. Significantly more large CDR3 similarity clusters were formed by expanded TCRs than by controls.

Single cDNA molecules in the library carried unique molecular identifiers attached during preparation. TCRdb fed the RACE reads into MiXCR, producing one record per CDR3 protein. The repertoire holds about 84,000 distinct CDR3 sequences, approximately 11% seen once, with over 3.5% in the top ten. This TCR came from a woman aged 45 to 65 with alopecia areata. Some clones in this sample may be carry-over from other donors' samples. Source: whole blood, taken in connection with sensitization to the hapten diphenylcyclopropenone (DPC).

In DNA, the CDR3 is TGTGCCTGGAGTGTGGGGACCAAGGGAGAGACCCAGTACTTC. Translation gives CAWSVGTKGETQYF. The J gene is TRBJ2-5, the V gene TRBV30; D could derive from TRBD1 or TRBD2 (5 bases each). The germline V and J ends were trimmed by 0 bases and 4 bases, with 12 bases remaining between them. The CDR3 length is 14 residues. Germline V gene data show CDR1 as GTSNPN and CDR2 as SVGIG (reference sequence).